A selection of T cell receptor beta chains follows, all from one sample in a study of T cell repertoires in cytomegalovirus infection. Their cognate antigens are unknown. A single record per CDR3 protein comes from TCRdb applying MiXCR to the reads. Among 700,000 to 850,000 distinct CDR3 sequences listed, approximately 32% were seen once. The source was cultured CD8+ T cells from PBMCs, collected from culture after CMV antigen stimulation. Receptors were obtained from a human donor in good health (CMV status not recorded). Some clones in this sample may be carry-over from other donors' samples. Both conserved end residues are part of each CDR3. Each record gives: J gene, D gene, clone size, V gene, CDR3 DNA, CDR3 protein. D genes are given only for firm matches. Expanded clones get a size class; other rows say once, few or many, or leave the size out.

j_call: TRBJ2-3; d_call: .; clone_size: .; v_call: TRBV12-3/TRBV12-4; cdr3_nt: TGTGCCAGCAAACACAGAGATACGCAGTATTTT; cdr3_aa: CASKHRDTQYF
j_call: TRBJ2-3; d_call: TRBD2; clone_size: few; v_call: TRBV11-3; cdr3_nt: TGTGCCAGCACCGCGGGGGGCCTCCAGGATACGCAGTATTTT; cdr3_aa: CASTAGGLQDTQYF
j_call: TRBJ1-4; d_call: TRBD1; clone_size: few; v_call: TRBV7-9; cdr3_nt: TGTGCCAGCTCAGCGGAGGGACAGGGTAATGAAAAACTGTTTTTT; cdr3_aa: CASSAEGQGNEKLFF
j_call: TRBJ1-3; d_call: .; clone_size: .; v_call: TRBV14; cdr3_nt: TGTGCCAGCAGGGACTCAGGGCGCGTGAGTGGAAACACCATATATTTT; cdr3_aa: CASRDSGRVSGNTIYF
j_call: TRBJ1-1; d_call: .; clone_size: few; v_call: TRBV4-1; cdr3_nt: TGCGCCAGCAGCCAAGTAGGGATAGCCACTGAAGCTTTCTTT; cdr3_aa: CASSQVGIATEAFF
j_call: TRBJ1-2; d_call: .; clone_size: few; v_call: TRBV6-5; cdr3_nt: TGTGCCAGCAGCCCTCATTTTTTAATGGATGGCTACACCTTC; cdr3_aa: CASSPHFLMDGYTF
j_call: TRBJ1-2; d_call: .; clone_size: .; v_call: TRBV12-3/TRBV12-4; cdr3_nt: TGTGCCAGCAGGCCACGACAGTCCTATGGCTACACCTTC; cdr3_aa: CASRPRQSYGYTF
j_call: TRBJ2-4; d_call: TRBD1; clone_size: .; v_call: TRBV27; cdr3_nt: TGTGCCAGCAGTCTCTCGGGACAGGGGTGGGGCATTCAGTACTTC; cdr3_aa: CASSLSGQGWGIQYF
j_call: TRBJ2-7; d_call: .; clone_size: .; v_call: TRBV7-6; cdr3_nt: TGTACCAGCAGCAGTTACCCTAGCTCCTACGAGCAGTACTTC; cdr3_aa: CTSSSYPSSYEQYF
j_call: TRBJ2-1; d_call: TRBD2; clone_size: .; v_call: TRBV20-1; cdr3_nt: TGCAGTGCCAGACTAGCACTGTTGAATGAGCAGTTCTTC; cdr3_aa: CSARLALLNEQFF
j_call: TRBJ1-1; d_call: .; clone_size: .; v_call: TRBV27; cdr3_nt: TGTGCCAGCACACAGACCCGACGCGCGAACGCTGAAGCTTTCTTT; cdr3_aa: CASTQTRRANAEAFF
j_call: TRBJ1-1; d_call: TRBD1; clone_size: many; v_call: TRBV7-9; cdr3_nt: TGTGCCAGCAGCTCCCGGGAGGGGGCGAACACTGAAGCTTTCTTT; cdr3_aa: CASSSREGANTEAFF
j_call: TRBJ2-2; d_call: TRBD1; clone_size: few; v_call: TRBV27; cdr3_nt: TGTGCCAGCACCCCTTACAGGGGCAACACCGGGGAGCTGTTTTTT; cdr3_aa: CASTPYRGNTGELFF
j_call: TRBJ1-2; d_call: .; clone_size: .; v_call: TRBV7-4; cdr3_nt: TGTGCCAGCAGCTTAGACCCCCAGGCGCCGCGGGGCTACACCTTC; cdr3_aa: CASSLDPQAPRGYTF
j_call: TRBJ1-1; d_call: TRBD1; clone_size: few; v_call: TRBV7-9; cdr3_nt: TGTGCCAGCAGCTTAGCTTGGACAGGGGGCTCAACTACTGAAGCTTTCTTT; cdr3_aa: CASSLAWTGGSTTEAFF
j_call: TRBJ2-7; d_call: .; clone_size: few; v_call: TRBV7-9; cdr3_nt: TGTGCCAGCAGCCGCCGACATTACCCCTACGAGCAGTACTTC; cdr3_aa: CASSRRHYPYEQYF
j_call: TRBJ2-2; d_call: TRBD2; clone_size: .; v_call: TRBV7-6; cdr3_nt: TGTGCCAGCAGCTTTCTCGGGGGGACCCCCACCGGGGAGCTGTTTTTT; cdr3_aa: CASSFLGGTPTGELFF
j_call: TRBJ1-1; d_call: .; clone_size: .; v_call: TRBV6-5; cdr3_nt: TGTGCCAGCAGTTACGACCTCGGGGGAATAATCGTGAACACTGAAGCTTTCTTT; cdr3_aa: CASSYDLGGIIVNTEAFF
j_call: TRBJ2-7; d_call: TRBD1; clone_size: .; v_call: TRBV15; cdr3_nt: TGTGCCACCAGCAGAGCCTGGGACAGTTTCTACGAGCAGTACTTC; cdr3_aa: CATSRAWDSFYEQYF
j_call: TRBJ1-4; d_call: TRBD1; clone_size: few; v_call: TRBV7-2; cdr3_nt: TGTGCCAGCAGCGCCCGACAGGGAACTAATGAAAAACTGTTTTTT; cdr3_aa: CASSARQGTNEKLFF
j_call: TRBJ2-7; d_call: .; clone_size: few; v_call: TRBV9; cdr3_nt: TGTGCCAGCAGCGTAGGAGGGGGACACCCAACCTACGAGCAGTACTTC; cdr3_aa: CASSVGGGHPTYEQYF